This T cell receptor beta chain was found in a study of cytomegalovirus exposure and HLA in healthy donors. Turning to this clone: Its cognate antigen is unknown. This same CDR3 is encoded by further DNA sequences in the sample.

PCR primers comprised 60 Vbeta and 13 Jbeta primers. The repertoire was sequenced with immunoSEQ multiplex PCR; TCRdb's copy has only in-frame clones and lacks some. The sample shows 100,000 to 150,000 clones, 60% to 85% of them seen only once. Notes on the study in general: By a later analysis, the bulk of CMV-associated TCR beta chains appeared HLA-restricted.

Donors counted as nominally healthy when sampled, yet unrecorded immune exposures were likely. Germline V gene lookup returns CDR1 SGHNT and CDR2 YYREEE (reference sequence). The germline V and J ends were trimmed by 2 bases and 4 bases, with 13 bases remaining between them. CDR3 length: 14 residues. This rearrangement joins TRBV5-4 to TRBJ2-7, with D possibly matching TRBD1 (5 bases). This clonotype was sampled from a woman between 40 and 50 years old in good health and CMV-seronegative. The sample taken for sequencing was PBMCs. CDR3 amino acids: CASSFAQVPYEQYF. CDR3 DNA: TGTGCCAGCAGCTTTGCACAGGTACCTTACGAGCAGTACTTC.